This T cell receptor beta chain stems from a study of T cell responses to AZD1222 COVID-19 vaccine. Libraries were prepared by immunoSEQ multiplex PCR; TCRdb keeps only in-frame clonotypes and omits some of them. The data show around 120,000 clones, less than 90% seen once. Whole-study findings and limits: A mostly white British donor set with more females was recruited, and clonal diversity was possibly underestimated.

A remark on this clone: What it binds is unknown.

CDR3 size: 12 residues. Trimming left V 6 bases short and J 3 bases short, with 6 bases between. Germline CDR1 reads MNHEY; CDR2 reads SMNVEV (reference sequence). The V gene is TRBV27, the J gene TRBJ2-1; no definite D call. The source of this sequence is an adult in good health. Source: peripheral blood, taken on day 0 of AZD1222 vaccination. The CDR3 coding sequence is TGTGCCAGCAGGGACCTCTACAATGAGCAGTTCTTC. Translated: CASRDLYNEQFF.